Here is one T cell receptor (beta chain) with its context. Its antigen is still unknown. TCR beta CDR3 regions were amplified from RNA transcripts. In the first-round RT-PCR of the TCR CDR3, the HTBI primer set was used. TCRdb ran MiXCR on the multiplex PCR reads and lists one entry per CDR3 protein. The table has some 350,000 distinct CDR3 sequences, 25% seen once. The data are from a study of T cells in Graves' hyperthyroidism and ophthalmopathy. Points from the study as a whole: Ophthalmopathy onset followed model prediction by a median about six months. Blood also carried most thyroid clonotypes expanded above 0.001.

V shed 0 bases and J shed 0 bases, with 8 bases lying between them. Germline loops: CDR1 SGHAT, CDR2 FQNNGV. CDR3 length: 15 residues. In patients aged 18 to 65, hyperthyroidism was newly diagnosed, with duration under 2 months. The sequence derives from a man aged 50-60 years with Graves' hyperthyroidism. The rearrangement joins TRBV11-2 to TRBJ2-5, with D tentatively TRBD1 (6 bases). Sequencing was carried out using blood. In DNA form, the CDR3 reads TGTGCCAGCAGCTTAGAGGACAGTTACCAAGAGACCCAGTACTTC. Protein product: CASSLEDSYQETQYF.